The 11 T cell receptor beta chains given below trace back to one sample, sequenced in a study of blood T cell repertoires in COVID-19. Sequencing was performed with immunoSEQ multiplex PCR; in TCRdb, only in-frame clones are kept and a portion is missing. This sample has 200,000 to 300,000 clones, with 86% found just once. The sample taken for sequencing was peripheral blood. Every receptor here comes from a man aged 25 to 40 with active or convalescent COVID-19.

The chain links TRBV2 to TRBJ1-6; TRBD1 matches 7 bases. Looked up from germline, CDR1 is SNHLY and CDR2 is FYNNEI. This CDR3 region has 15 residues. V gave up 5 bases and J gave up 5 bases; unmatched junction bases: 6. CDR3 nucleotide sequence: TGTGCCAGCAGTAGTGACAGGGTTCATAATTCACCCCTCCACTTT. This codes for CASSSDRVHNSPLHF.

Only one count was recorded for this clone. The rearrangement uses TRBV19 and TRBJ2-1; D gene unclear. The CDR3 has 12 residues. Per germline, CDR1 LNHDA and CDR2 SQIVND (reference sequence). V was pared by 5 bases and J by 7 bases, with 9 bases between. The CDR3 region has the DNA TGTGCCAGTAGTCGCGGAAAGAATGAGCAGTTCTTC. It specifies CASSRGKNEQFF.

The chain employs TRBV5-1 and TRBJ2-5, with D possibly TRBD1 on 5 matching bases. This CDR3 spans 14 amino acids. Deletions cut 0 bases from V and 9 bases from J, with 15 bases between. Germline loops: CDR1 SGHRS, CDR2 YFSETQ. The DNA of the CDR3 is TGCGCCAGCAGCTTGGAGAACAGGCATCAGGCCCAGTACTTC. This codes for CASSLENRHQAQYF.

The chain carries TRBV5-8 and TRBJ2-3; tentatively, D is TRBD1 (5 bases). The germline V gene encodes CDR1 SGHTS and CDR2 YDEGEE. Trimming cost V 2 bases and J 5 bases, with 12 bases left between them. CDR3 size: 14 residues. CDR3 region: CASSFGQNQDTQYF. The DNA for the CDR3 is TGTGCCAGCAGCTTCGGACAAAACCAAGATACGCAGTATTTT. The whole variable domain, filled in from reference TRBV5-8 and TRBJ2-3, reads EAGVTQSPTHLIKTRGQQATLRCSPISGHTSVYWYQQALGLGLQFLLWYDEGEERNRGNFPPRFSGRQFPNYSSELNVNALELEDSALYLCASSFGQNQDTQYFGPGTRLTVL.

The chain couples TRBV27 to TRBJ2-7, with a weak D call TRBD2 (5 bases). V was trimmed by 11 bases and J by 3 bases, leaving 8 bases between them. Germline V gene data show CDR1 as MNHEY and CDR2 as SMNVEV (reference sequence). The CDR3 sequence is 10 residues long. CDR3 DNA: TGTGCCGTCGGGGACTACGAGCAGTACTTC. It yields the protein CAVGDYEQYF.

This clone was detected only a few times. The chain uses TRBV27 and TRBJ1-3, with unresolved D. The germline V gene has CDR1 MNHEY and CDR2 SMNVEV (reference sequence). The V gene lost 2 bases and the J gene lost 0 bases, with 8 bases spanning the gap. The CDR3 extends over 15 amino acids. For the CDR3, the DNA is TGTGCCAGCAGTTTACGGCGGAGCTCTGGAAACACCATATATTTT. It is translated as CASSLRRSSGNTIYF.

In its sample, this clone was seen once. J is TRBJ1-4 and V is TRBV29-1; no clear D gene. V lost 6 bases to trimming and J lost 0 bases, with 8 bases between them. The length of the CDR3 is 13 residues. The germline gives CDR1 SQVTM, CDR2 ANQGSEA. The CDR3 DNA is TGCAGCGTAACCGGTGCAACTAATGAAAAACTGTTTTTT. It encodes CSVTGATNEKLFF.

The rearrangement uses TRBV5-1 and TRBJ1-1; TRBD1 aligns across 9 bases. CDR1 and CDR2 (germline): SGHRS, YFSETQ. CDR3 size: 15 residues. V dropped 2 bases and J dropped 5; count of bases not matched to a gene: 7. CDR3 region: CASSLQGGQGTEAFF. The CDR3 DNA reads TGCGCCAGCAGCTTACAGGGAGGACAGGGGACTGAAGCTTTCTTT. Looking up the rest from reference TRBV5-1 and TRBJ1-1 gives the full variable domain: KAGVTQTPRYLIKTRGQQVTLSCSPISGHRSVSWYQQTPGQGLQFLFEYFSETQRNKGNFPGRFSGRQFSNSRSEMNVSTLELGDSALYLCASSLQGGQGTEAFFGQGTRLTVV.

About this clone: Other DNA sequences within the sample encode an identical CDR3. The gene calls are TRBV12-3 or TRBV12-4 and TRBJ1-1, with D hard to call. This CDR3 region has 13 residues. V lost 6 bases and J 4 bases, leaving 12 bases between the germline ends. Here the CDR3 DNA reads TGTGCCAGCAGCCTACGAGGTAGCACTGAAGCTTTCTTT. This codes for CASSLRGSTEAFF.

The V call is TRBV29-1, the J call TRBJ2-7; tentative D call: TRBD2 (5 bases). The V and J ends lost 7 bases and 7 bases respectively, with 17 bases between them. The germline V gene encodes CDR1 SQVTM and CDR2 ANQGSEA. The CDR3 covers 12 residues. CDR3 sequence reads: CSGRNGVGEQYF. The CDR3 nucleotides are TGCAGCGGGAGGAACGGGGTCGGGGAGCAGTACTTC.

This chain uses TRBV11-3 with TRBJ2-1, with D maybe TRBD2 (5 bases). Germline V gives CDR1 SGHNT, CDR2 YENEEA. Trimming cost V 8 bases and J 10 bases, with 21 bases left between them. This CDR3 has 14 residues. CDR3 sequence: CASRGSSPSGEQFF. CDR3 bases: TGTGCCAGCCGCGGAAGCTCGCCCTCGGGGGAGCAGTTCTTC.